This section outlines one T cell receptor beta chain sequence together with its context. The data belong to a study of blood T cell repertoires in COVID-19. Across the whole study: The analysed material was cDNA or gDNA that came from T cells, B-cell-depleted T cells, or PBMCs.

Germline loops: CDR1 LNHDA, CDR2 SQIVND (reference sequence). V was trimmed by 3 bases and J by 2 bases, leaving 11 bases between them. CDR3 length: 15 residues. Enrolment of Seattle patients took place during active infection, and they were followed longitudinally. In the authors' workflow: Amplification of reference gene primers was used by the study to estimate nucleated cell counts. Sequencing was performed with immunoSEQ multiplex PCR; in TCRdb, only in-frame clones are kept and a portion is missing. That table furnishes V, J and clone size, whereas the DNA furnished D and trimming. The sample lists tens of thousands of clones, 80% to 90% seen once, with more than 4% in the top ten.

The sequencing input was peripheral blood. This sequence joins TRBV19 and TRBJ1-5; no clear D gene. The sequence was collected from a man at least 80 years old with COVID-19, enrolled during active disease. CDR3 DNA sequence: TGTGCCAGTAGTATGTCGGGGTCGGGCAATCAGCCCCAGCATTTT. Its protein is CASSMSGSGNQPQHF. The full variable domain, completed using reference TRBV19 and TRBJ1-5, is DGGITQSPKYLFRKEGQNVTLSCEQNLNHDAMYWYRQDPGQGLRLIYYSQIVNDFQKGDIAEGYSVSREKKESFPLTVTSAQKNPTAFYLCASSMSGSGNQPQHFGDGTRLSIL.